These 14 T cell receptor beta chains were sequenced from one sample in a study of neurological immune-mediated disorders. One entry per CDR3 protein, called by TCRdb with MiXCR from the 5' RACE reads. The sample yields roughly 41,000 distinct CDR3 sequences, roughly 10% seen once. This sample's time point: technical triplicate 1. Sequencing was done on a sample of PBMCs. The source of these receptors is a man between 60 and 70 years old with HTLV-1-associated myelopathy (HAM/TSP).

This clonotype was observed many times. The chain employs TRBV9 and TRBJ2-7, with 9 nucleotides matching TRBD2. Germline V gives CDR1 SGDLS, CDR2 YYNGEE. Trimming cost V 0 bases and J 3 bases; bases outside gene matches: 1. The CDR3 consists of 14 residues. The CDR3 coding sequence is TGTGCCAGCAGCGTAGGTAGCGGGAGCTACGAGCAGTACTTC. The encoded protein is CASSVGSGSYEQYF.

This clonotype was seen many times. This chain uses TRBV2 with TRBJ1-6, with 7 nucleotides matching TRBD1. After removal of 5 bases from V and 7 bases from J, the junction contained 5 bases not matched to a gene. Per germline, CDR1 SNHLY and CDR2 FYNNEI. The CDR3 sequence is 14 residues long. As DNA, the CDR3 is TGTGCCAGCAGTCAACAGGGGAACAATTCACCCCTCCACTTT. As protein: CASSQQGNNSPLHF. The whole variable domain, remainder taken from reference TRBV2 and TRBJ1-6, is EPEVTQTPSHQVTQMGQEVILRCVPISNHLYFYWYRQILGQKVEFLVSFYNNEISEKSEIFDDQFSVERPDGSNFTLKIRSTKLEDSAMYFCASSQQGNNSPLHFGNGTRLTVT.

This clonotype was seen many times. The chain recombines TRBV29-1 with TRBJ2-7, with D perhaps matching TRBD1 (5 bases). The CDR3 is made up of 14 amino acids. Per germline, CDR1 SQVTM and CDR2 ANQGSEA. Between the trimmed V and J ends, which lost 4 bases and 2 bases, there was a span of 15 bases. For the CDR3, the DNA is TGCAGCGTTGCCCTCGGGCAGGGTACCTACGAGCAGTACTTC. The encoded protein is CSVALGQGTYEQYF.

This clonotype appeared many times. This sequence joins TRBV5-1 and TRBJ2-1, with D possibly being TRBD2 (6 bases). This CDR3 has 15 residues. Germline loops: CDR1 SGHRS, CDR2 YFSETQ. V was clipped by 0 bases and J by 0 bases, with 7 bases between them. CDR3 sequence: CASSLVADSYNEQFF. In DNA form, the CDR3 reads TGCGCCAGCAGCTTGGTAGCGGACTCCTACAATGAGCAGTTCTTC.

In its sample, this clonotype was seen once. A much larger clone sits a single nucleotide away, making a read error possible. This rearrangement joins TRBV6-2 or TRBV6-3 to TRBJ1-1, with unresolved D. The CDR3 runs 15 residues. V was shortened by 2 bases and J by 5 bases, with 15 bases between the two germline ends. Germline lookup yields CDR1 MNHEY and CDR2 SVGEGT. CDR3 sequence reads: CASSYRRTGVTEAFF. The DNA for the CDR3 is TGTGCCAGCAGTTACCGCCGTACCGGGGTGACTGAAGCTTTCTTT.

This clonotype was observed many times. J is TRBJ2-1 and V is TRBV20-1; the match to TRBD1 covers 7 bases. This CDR3 spans 17 amino acids. Unmatched junction bases numbered 12, after V lost 2 bases and J lost 2 bases. In germline, CDR1 is DFQATT, CDR2 SNEGSKA (reference sequence). CDR3 nucleotide sequence: TGCAGTGCTAGAAACCCGTCGGGGACAGCCACCTACAATGAGCAGTTCTTC. Translating gives CSARNPSGTATYNEQFF.

This clonotype came up many times. This sequence joins TRBV6-5 and TRBJ1-4, with 10 nucleotides matching TRBD1. CDR1 MNHEY and CDR2 SVGAGI come from the germline V gene. V gave up 3 bases and J gave up 7 bases; unmatched junction bases: 2. The CDR3 is 14 amino acids. The CDR3 spells CASSYGTGVEKLFF. CDR3 coding DNA: TGTGCCAGCAGTTATGGGACAGGGGTTGAAAAACTGTTTTTT.

This clonotype turned up a few times. J is TRBJ2-1 and V is TRBV5-1; D tentatively fits TRBD1 or TRBD2 (7 bases each). The V gene's germline CDR1 is SGHRS and CDR2 YFSETQ. Trimming took off 0 bases at V and 7 bases at J, with 14 bases between the two ends. The CDR3 contains 15 residues. CDR3 coding DNA: TGCGCCAGCAGCTTGGGGAACAGGGGAGGGAATGAGCAGTTCTTC. Amino acids: CASSLGNRGGNEQFF.

This clonotype ranks as medium-sized. The chain couples TRBV7-2 to TRBJ2-1; D may be TRBD1 (6 bases). This CDR3 is 13 amino acids long. CDR1 and CDR2 (germline): SGHTA, FQGNSA. Trimming cost V 5 bases and J 3 bases, with 8 bases left between them. The CDR3 nucleotides are TGTGCCAGCAGCGGGGGCCTCTACAATGAGCAGTTCTTC. This sequence encodes CASSGGLYNEQFF.

This clonotype was seen ten or more times. The chain is built from TRBV20-1 and TRBJ1-1; TRBD1 aligns across 9 bases. Germline CDR1 reads DFQATT; CDR2 reads SNEGSKA (reference sequence). Unmatched junction bases numbered 16, after V lost 6 bases and J lost 2 bases. The CDR3 has 17 amino acids. The CDR3 reads CSAKTPAGQGVNTEAFF. Written as DNA, the CDR3 is TGCAGTGCCAAGACACCCGCGGGACAGGGAGTAAACACTGAAGCTTTCTTT.

This clonotype was seen ten or more times. The chain combines TRBV7-2 with TRBJ2-1, with TRBD2 identical over 10 bases. J gave up 8 bases and V 5 bases, and 9 bases lay outside the gene matches. There are 15 residues in the CDR3. Germline-derived CDR1 and CDR2 are SGHTA and FQGNSA. The CDR3 region has the DNA TGTGCCAGCAGCACCGGGACTAGCGTATACCATGAGCAGTTCTTC. Residues: CASSTGTSVYHEQFF.

In this sample, this clonotype turned up many times. The V gene is TRBV12-3 or TRBV12-4, the J gene TRBJ1-6, with 7 bases matching TRBD1. The CDR3 loop spans 18 amino acids. Trimming cost V 4 bases and J 6 bases; bases outside gene matches: 15. The CDR3 is CASSSPGQHLRGNSPLHF. CDR3 bases: TGTGCCAGCAGTTCACCGGGACAGCACTTAAGGGGTAATTCACCCCTCCACTTT.

This clonotype was picked up many times. The gene calls are TRBV20-1 and TRBJ2-1, with D possibly TRBD2 on 6 matching bases. Trimming removed 1 base from V and 10 bases from J, with 14 bases in between. Germline CDR1 is DFQATT and CDR2 is SNEGSKA (reference sequence). This CDR3 has 13 residues. The CDR3 coding sequence is TGCAGTGCTAGAGGTTATAGCGGCCAAGAGCAGTTCTTC. Translating gives CSARGYSGQEQFF.

This clonotype appeared many times. J is TRBJ2-1 and V is TRBV5-1; 11 nucleotides line up with TRBD2. The CDR3 sequence is 17 residues long. CDR1 SGHRS and CDR2 YFSETQ come from the germline V gene. Trimming at V came to 0 bases and at J to 3 bases, leaving 5 bases not matched to a gene. The CDR3 loop is CASSLAGLAGGYNEQFF. The CDR3, as DNA: TGCGCCAGCAGCTTGGCCGGTCTAGCGGGGGGCTACAATGAGCAGTTCTTC.